The 12 T cell receptor beta chains presented below share a single source sample, sequenced in a study of blood T cells in healthy people across ages. Through a sample-barcoded 5' primer and a J-beta primer mix, a second PCR was run for roughly 6 to 12 cycles. TCRdb re-called the 5' RACE reads with MiXCR, one entry per CDR3 protein. The profile shows 1.4 million or so distinct CDR3 sequences, 35% to 45% of them singletons. Sequencing input: blood. The source is a woman aged 18-29 years in good health.

The genes are TRBV20-1 and TRBJ2-5; 10 bases agree with TRBD2. After removal of 5 bases from V and 2 bases from J, the junction contained 14 bases not matched to a gene. The CDR3 contains 17 residues. Germline V lookup: CDR1 DFQATT, CDR2 SNEGSKA (reference sequence). CDR3 sequence (DNA): TGCAGTGCTTTCTCTAGCGGGAGCTATGAAATTCAAGAGACCCAGTACTTC. Its protein product is CSAFSSGSYEIQETQYF.

This chain uses TRBV20-1 with TRBJ1-2; no reliable D call. The CDR3 extends over 13 amino acids. Germline lookup yields CDR1 DFQATT and CDR2 SNEGSKA (reference sequence). Trimming removed 0 bases at V and 8 bases at J, with 13 bases between. The CDR3 loop is CSARDQAPAGYTF. CDR3 coding DNA: TGCAGTGCTAGAGATCAGGCACCTGCGGGCTACACCTTC.

This clonotype was seen at least ten times. This rearrangement joins TRBV4-3 to TRBJ2-7; D is unresolved. With 0 bases removed from V and 0 bases from J, the gap between germline ends came to 21 bases. The CDR3 is 19 residues long. Germline-derived CDR1 and CDR2 are LGHNA and YSLEER. The CDR3 spells CASSQDLNSIGRSSYEQYF. CDR3 DNA sequence: TGCGCCAGCAGCCAAGATCTAAACTCTATTGGACGGAGCTCCTACGAGCAGTACTTC.

J is TRBJ1-6 and V is TRBV30, with 7 bases matching TRBD1. Germline V lookup: CDR1 GTSNPN, CDR2 SVGIG (reference sequence). V trimming: 2 bases; J trimming: 7 bases; junction bases outside the gene matches: 8. This CDR3 is 15 amino acids long. CDR3 in DNA: TGTGCCTGGAGTAAGCCGGGACAGATCAATTCACCCCTCCACTTT. Amino acids: CAWSKPGQINSPLHF.

There are a few counts of this clonotype. V gene TRBV4-2 combines with J gene TRBJ2-3, with D perhaps TRBD1 or TRBD2 (5 bases each). Trimming removed 0 bases at V and 5 bases at J, with 12 bases between. Germline CDR1 LGHNA, CDR2 YNFKEQ. The CDR3 is 15 amino acids. The CDR3 coding sequence is TGTGCCAGCAGCCAAGAGGGGGTCGGAATAGATACGCAGTATTTT. Translating it yields CASSQEGVGIDTQYF.

The J gene is TRBJ2-1, the V gene TRBV29-1; 8 positions agree with TRBD1. The trim removed 3 bases at V and 5 bases at J, leaving 6 bases unmatched. The CDR3 has 14 residues. CDR1 is SQVTM, CDR2 ANQGSEA, per germline. CDR3 nucleotides: TGCAGCGTTGAGTTCGGGACAGGAGACAATGAGCAGTTCTTC. This encodes CSVEFGTGDNEQFF.

The V and J genes are TRBV9 and TRBJ2-3, with D hard to call. V shed 3 bases and J shed 3 bases, with 17 bases lying between them. Germline CDR1 SGDLS, CDR2 YYNGEE. The CDR3 covers 16 residues. As DNA, the CDR3 is TGTGCCAGCAGCGGATTTAAGGGTACGGATACAGATACGCAGTATTTT. It specifies CASSGFKGTDTDTQYF.

This clonotype was counted a few times. The chain couples TRBV10-3 to TRBJ1-5, with a weak D call TRBD1 (5 bases). V was cut by 3 bases and J by 0 bases, with 12 bases left in between. Germline assignment: CDR1 ENHRY and CDR2 SYGVKD. This CDR3 has 16 amino acids. The CDR3 spells CAISESPRDSNQPQHF. The CDR3 DNA follows: TGTGCCATCAGTGAATCCCCCAGGGATAGCAATCAGCCCCAGCATTTT.

This clonotype was recorded at least ten times. The chain uses TRBV12-3 or TRBV12-4 and TRBJ2-7; D not resolved. V lost 1 base and J lost 2, with 9 bases in between. The CDR3 sequence is 14 residues long. The CDR3 loop reads CASSLGTSAYEQYF. The CDR3 DNA reads as TGTGCCAGCAGTTTAGGGACCTCAGCCTACGAGCAGTACTTC.

V and J are TRBV12-3 or TRBV12-4 and TRBJ2-7; 9 bases are a match to TRBD2. Germline trimming cut 1 base from V and 10 bases from J; bases unmatched to any gene: 11. This CDR3 has 15 residues. CDR3 DNA sequence: TGTGCCAGCAGTTTAGGACTAGCGGAGCTCCGGAGCCAGTACTTC. Protein: CASSLGLAELRSQYF.

This clonotype appeared a few times. V is TRBV25-1 and J is TRBJ2-2; 7 bases align to TRBD1. Germline V gene data show CDR1 as MGHDK and CDR2 as SYGVNS. This CDR3 contains 13 residues. J lost 5 bases, V lost 7 bases, and 4 bases had no gene match. The CDR3 region has the DNA TGTGCCAGCAAGGGACAGTTGACCGGGGAGCTGTTTTTT. It translates to CASKGQLTGELFF.

CDR3: CASSRGTGGRYGYTF. DNA for the CDR3: TGTGCCAGCAGCCGGGGGACAGGGGGCCGCTATGGCTACACCTTC. The chain uses TRBV3-1 and TRBJ1-2; 12 bases are shared with TRBD1. Germline-derived CDR1 and CDR2 are LGHDT and YNNKEL (reference sequence). V gave up 4 bases and J gave up 4 bases; unmatched junction bases: 4. The CDR3 consists of 15 residues.